This entry concerns a single T cell receptor beta chain. Its antigen is still unknown. This sample is drawn from a study of cytomegalovirus exposure and HLA in healthy donors. The germline V gene has CDR1 LNHDA and CDR2 SQIVND (reference sequence). Trimming took 9 bases from V and 4 from J; bases not matched to a gene: 5. CDR3 length equals 12 residues. Overall study findings and caveats: Reportedly, a later analysis found an Asian-associated ancestry cluster had fewer N-insertions than the approximately 670-donor mean.

PCR amplification relied on 60 Vbeta primers (plus 13 Jbeta primers). Profiling relied on immunoSEQ multiplex PCR, and the TCRdb table lists in-frame clones only, not all of them. The table includes under 130,000 clones, more than 65% detected once. This sequence joins TRBV19 and TRBJ1-1; 7 nucleotides match TRBD1. Sequencing was carried out using PBMCs. The source is a man between 35 and 55 years old in good health and CMV-seropositive. DNA of the CDR3: TGTGCCAGCAACACAGGGGCCACTGAAGCTTTCTTT. Amino acids: CASNTGATEAFF.